These 9 T cell receptor beta chains were all obtained from the same sample, sequenced in a study of T cell repertoires in cytomegalovirus infection. Using its own MiXCR run on the reads, TCRdb lists one record per CDR3 protein. Here the sample spans 200,000 to 250,000 distinct CDR3 sequences, approximately 7% being singletons. Sequences were obtained from PBMCs. These receptor sequences come from a human donor in good health (CMV status not recorded). Some clones in this sample may be carry-over from other donors' samples.

The CDR3 DNA reads as TGTGCCAGCAGCCAAGATATCTGGGGACAGGGGCCGGGAGGCTACACCTTC. Translated, it gives CASSQDIWGQGPGGYTF. The chain recombines TRBV4-2 with TRBJ1-2, with 10 bases fitting TRBD1. From germline, CDR1 is LGHNA and CDR2 YNFKEQ. CDR3 length equals 17 residues. V was pared by 0 bases and J by 8 bases, with 12 bases of the junction left unmatched.

This clonotype was counted many times. The chain links TRBV20-1 to TRBJ2-7; 7 bases match TRBD2. This CDR3 has 15 residues. Germline V gives CDR1 DFQATT, CDR2 SNEGSKA (reference sequence). Germline trimming cut 6 bases from V and 7 bases from J; bases unmatched to any gene: 18. The CDR3: CSARMTSNIRREQYF. DNA of the CDR3: TGCAGTGCGCGGATGACTAGCAACATCCGGCGGGAGCAGTACTTC.

A few counts support this clonotype. The chain combines TRBV29-1 with TRBJ2-2, with D unclear. The CDR3 spans 12 residues. Germline V gene sequence: CDR1 SQVTM, CDR2 ANQGSEA. The V gene lost 4 bases and the J gene lost 7 bases, with 10 bases spanning the gap. CDR3: CSVGEQVGELFF. CDR3 coding DNA: TGCAGCGTTGGAGAGCAGGTCGGGGAGCTGTTTTTT.

A few counts support this clonotype. This sequence joins TRBV12-3 or TRBV12-4 and TRBJ1-3; 8 bases agree with TRBD1. V dropped 4 bases and J dropped 0; count of bases not matched to a gene: 2. This CDR3 contains 15 residues. CDR3 nucleotide sequence: TGTGCCAGCAGTTCACAGGGGGTCTCTGGAAACACCATATATTTT. It specifies CASSSQGVSGNTIYF.

This clonotype was observed at least ten times. A junction end diverges from the germline sequence, so it may reflect a read error. CDR3 nucleotides: TGTGCCAGCAGTTTCGGCAGGGCGGTTGACTTC. As protein: CASSFGRAVDF. The chain couples TRBV28 to TRBJ2-7, with D maybe TRBD1 (5 bases). Per germline, CDR1 MDHEN and CDR2 SYDVKM. The CDR3 sequence is 11 residues long.

The J gene is TRBJ2-7, the V gene TRBV7-3, with D perhaps matching TRBD1 (5 bases). With 5 bases removed from V and 3 bases from J, the gap between germline ends came to 11 bases. Germline V CDR1 and CDR2: SGHTA, FQGTGA. There are 13 residues in the CDR3. CDR3 residues: CASSPNTGYEQYF. CDR3 in DNA: TGTGCCAGCAGCCCAAACACAGGCTACGAGCAGTACTTC.

Ten or more counts support this clonotype. The chain carries TRBV29-1 and TRBJ2-5; TRBD2 matches 13 bases. Germline lookup yields CDR1 SQVTM and CDR2 ANQGSEA. Unmatched junction bases numbered 8, after V lost 6 bases and J lost 7 bases. This CDR3 has 14 residues. For the CDR3, the DNA is TGCAGCGTCTTACTAGCGGGGGGGATTGGGACCCAGTACTTC. It specifies CSVLLAGGIGTQYF.

This clonotype was counted many times. The gene calls are TRBV7-2 and TRBJ1-1; no definite D call. Germline CDR1 and CDR2: SGHTA and FQGNSA. V was cut by 5 bases and J by 1 base, with 11 bases left in between. This CDR3 has 14 residues. CDR3 sequence reads: CASSLSRQNTEAFF. DNA of the CDR3: TGTGCCAGCAGCCTCTCCCGACAGAACACTGAAGCTTTCTTT.

This clonotype has ten or more counts. The chain combines TRBV14 with TRBJ2-2, with TRBD2 identical over 14 bases. Germline V gene lookup returns CDR1 SGHDN and CDR2 FVKESK. Losses at the gene ends were 3 bases for V and 7 bases for J; bases not matched to a gene: 4. The CDR3 spans 16 residues. CDR3: CASSHGLAGGLGELFF. DNA for the CDR3: TGTGCCAGCAGCCACGGACTAGCGGGGGGACTCGGGGAGCTGTTTTTT.